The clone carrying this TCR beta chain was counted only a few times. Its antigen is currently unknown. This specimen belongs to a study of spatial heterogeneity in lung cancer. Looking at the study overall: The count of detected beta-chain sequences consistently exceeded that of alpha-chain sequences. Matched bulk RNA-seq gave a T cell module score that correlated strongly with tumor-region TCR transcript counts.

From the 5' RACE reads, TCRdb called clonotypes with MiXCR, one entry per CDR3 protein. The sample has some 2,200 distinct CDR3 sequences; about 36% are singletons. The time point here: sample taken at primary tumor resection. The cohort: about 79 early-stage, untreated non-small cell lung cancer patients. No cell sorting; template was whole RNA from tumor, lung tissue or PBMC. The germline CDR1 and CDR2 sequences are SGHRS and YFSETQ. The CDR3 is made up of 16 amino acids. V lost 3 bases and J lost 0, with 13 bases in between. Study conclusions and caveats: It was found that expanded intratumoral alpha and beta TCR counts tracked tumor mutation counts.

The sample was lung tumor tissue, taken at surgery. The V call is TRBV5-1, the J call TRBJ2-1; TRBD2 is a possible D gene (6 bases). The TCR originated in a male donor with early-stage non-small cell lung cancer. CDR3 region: CASSYHSGSSYNEQFF. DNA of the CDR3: TGCGCCAGCAGCTACCATAGCGGTAGCTCCTACAATGAGCAGTTCTTC. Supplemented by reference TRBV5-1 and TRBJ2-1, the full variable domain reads KAGVTQTPRYLIKTRGQQVTLSCSPISGHRSVSWYQQTPGQGLQFLFEYFSETQRNKGNFPGRFSGRQFSNSRSEMNVSTLELGDSALYLCASSYHSGSSYNEQFFGPGTRLTVL.